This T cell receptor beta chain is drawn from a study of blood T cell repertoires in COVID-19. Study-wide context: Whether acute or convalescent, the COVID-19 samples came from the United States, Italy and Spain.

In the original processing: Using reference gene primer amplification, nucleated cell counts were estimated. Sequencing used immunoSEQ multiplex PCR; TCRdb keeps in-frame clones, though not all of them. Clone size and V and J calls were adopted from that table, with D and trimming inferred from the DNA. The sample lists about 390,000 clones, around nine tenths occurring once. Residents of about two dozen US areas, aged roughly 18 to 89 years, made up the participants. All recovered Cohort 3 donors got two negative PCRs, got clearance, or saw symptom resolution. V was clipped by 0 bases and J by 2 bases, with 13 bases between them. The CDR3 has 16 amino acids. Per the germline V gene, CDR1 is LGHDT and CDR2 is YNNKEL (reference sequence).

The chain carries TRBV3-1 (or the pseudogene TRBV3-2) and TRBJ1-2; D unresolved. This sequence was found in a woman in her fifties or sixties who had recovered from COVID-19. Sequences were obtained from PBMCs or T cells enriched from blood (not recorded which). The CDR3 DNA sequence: TGTGCCAGCAGCCAAGACTTGCGGCCTCCGAACTATGGCTACACCTTC. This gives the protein CASSQDLRPPNYGYTF.